The source of this T cell receptor beta chain is a study of OX40 agonist ivuxolimab in advanced cancers. The overall study: Ivuxolimab, an agonist antibody against OX40 (CD134), was given to patients.

As regards this clone: Its antigen is unidentified.

The CDR3 extends over 18 amino acids. Germline V gives CDR1 SGHRS, CDR2 YFSETQ. Trimming took 4 bases from V and 2 from J; bases not matched to a gene: 9. The data were produced by immunoSEQ multiplex PCR, yet TCRdb's version contains in-frame clones alone and is incomplete. The table has fewer than 80,000 clones, 91% seen once. Findings of the study overall: Among the lowest peripheral clonal expansion occurred in 0.1-3.0 mg/kg partial responders.

The rearrangement links TRBV5-1 to TRBJ2-1; 13 positions agree with TRBD2. The TCR comes from an adult with an advanced solid tumor such as melanoma, head and neck, liver or kidney cancer. This material consisted of CD4+ or CD8+ T cells sorted from blood, taken in a trial of the OX40 agonist ivuxolimab. CDR3: CASSPGTSGARTYNEQFF. DNA of the CDR3: TGCGCCAGCAGCCCAGGGACTAGCGGGGCTCGTACCTACAATGAGCAGTTCTTC.